This T cell receptor beta chain was found in a study of CD8+CD57+ T cells in acquired aplastic anemia. Germline V gives CDR1 SGHTA, CDR2 FQGNSA. Trimming stripped 4 bases from V and 5 bases from J, with 5 bases between. The CDR3 spans 11 residues. Overall study results and limits: Patients did not significantly differ from controls in CD8+ Simpson's diversity.

With respect to this clonotype: Its antigen is currently unknown.

The TCR beta profiling, which covered VDJ combination and CDR3 sequence, was carried out using genomic DNA as the template. TCRdb independently ran MiXCR on the reads; one entry per CDR3 protein. Of 100,000 to 150,000 distinct CDR3 sequences detected, around 48% appear once; the ten largest clones hold about 2.5%. This rearrangement joins TRBV7-2 to TRBJ2-5; D not resolved. The sample comprised sorted CD4+, CD8+, or CD8+CD57+ T cells (not recorded which) from PBMCs. The TCR originated in a human donor in good health, serving as a control. CDR3 coding DNA: TGTGCCAGCAGCTGGTTGGAGACCCAGTACTTC. Protein sequence: CASSWLETQYF.